Below, 16 T cell receptor beta chains from the same sample are listed, as sequenced in a study of blood T cell repertoires in COVID-19. Here immunoSEQ multiplex PCR was the method, and the copy in TCRdb shows in-frame clones only, minus some. Seen here are some 130,000 clones, about four fifths observed once, and the top ten hold 9.7%. Sequences were obtained from peripheral blood. These receptor sequences come from a man aged 35-49 years with active or convalescent COVID-19.

The J gene is TRBJ2-3, the V gene TRBV5-1; D might be TRBD2 (6 bases). The V gene's germline CDR1 is SGHRS and CDR2 YFSETQ. Trimming stripped 5 bases from V and 1 base from J, with 8 bases between. This CDR3 comprises 13 residues. CDR3 in amino acids: CASRGGGTDTQYF. The CDR3 coding sequence is TGCGCCAGCAGGGGCGGGGGCACAGATACGCAGTATTTT.

A remark on this clone: The same CDR3 arises from other DNA sequences in this sample as well. V gene TRBV7-3 combines with J gene TRBJ1-1; TRBD1 might be the D (5 bases). The CDR3 spans 13 residues. The germline V gene encodes CDR1 SGHTA and CDR2 FQGTGA. The V end lost 5 bases, the J end lost 1 base, and 8 bases lay between the germline ends. CDR3 sequence (DNA): TGTGCCAGCAGCCTACAGGAGAACACTGAAGCTTTCTTT. This sequence encodes CASSLQENTEAFF.

The chain links TRBV6-5 to TRBJ1-2; D uncertain. Germline V gives CDR1 MNHEY, CDR2 SVGAGI. This CDR3 contains 14 residues. Trimming shortened V by 6 bases and J by 4 bases, and 15 bases separated the two germline ends. CDR3 protein: CASSQTSLPYGYTF. The CDR3 nucleotides read TGTGCCAGCAGCCAGACTTCCTTACCCTATGGCTACACCTTC.

V is TRBV10-2 and J is TRBJ1-6; 8 nucleotides match TRBD1. Germline loops: CDR1 WSHSY, CDR2 SAAADI. J lost 9 bases, V lost 6 bases, and 7 bases had no gene match. The CDR3 runs 14 residues. The CDR3 bases are TGCGCCAGCAGGGGACAGGAGATTCTTTCACCCCTCCACTTT. It codes for CASRGQEILSPLHF.

In nucleotides, the CDR3 is TGTGCCAGTAGTATCCCCGGAGAGGGCGGCACTGAAGCTTTCTTT. Amino acid sequence: CASSIPGEGGTEAFF. This chain links TRBV19 with TRBJ1-1, with D hard to call. Germline CDR1 and CDR2: LNHDA and SQIVND (reference sequence). Trimming cost V 3 bases and J 4 bases, with 15 bases left between them. CDR3 length equals 15 residues.

V gene TRBV5-1 combines with J gene TRBJ2-3; the D gene is possibly TRBD1 (5 bases). The CDR3 is 14 residues long. Deletions cut 4 bases from V and 4 bases from J, with 13 bases between. CDR1 is SGHRS, CDR2 YFSETQ, per germline. The CDR3 DNA is TGCGCCAGCAGCCATACAGGTCCCGCAGATACGCAGTATTTT. Protein sequence: CASSHTGPADTQYF. Combining the CDR3 with reference TRBV5-1 and TRBJ2-3 gives the whole variable domain KAGVTQTPRYLIKTRGQQVTLSCSPISGHRSVSWYQQTPGQGLQFLFEYFSETQRNKGNFPGRFSGRQFSNSRSEMNVSTLELGDSALYLCASSHTGPADTQYFGPGTRLTVL.

V is TRBV7-9 and J is TRBJ2-2; 7 bases align to TRBD2. The CDR3 has 16 amino acids. The ends lost 5 bases at V and 4 bases at J; junction bases unmatched: 10. Germline assignment: CDR1 SEHNR and CDR2 FQNEAQ (reference sequence). CDR3 sequence (DNA): TGTGCCAGCAGCCCACTCCCGTCGGGAGGCACCGGGGAGCTGTTTTTT. Translation gives CASSPLPSGGTGELFF.

The table lists this clone with a few counts. CDR3 in DNA: TGTGCCAGCAGTTTCAAGTTACAGGGGAACACTGAAGCTTTCTTT. The encoded protein is CASSFKLQGNTEAFF. The chain links TRBV6-2 or TRBV6-3 to TRBJ1-1, with a tentative D call TRBD1 (6 bases). The CDR3 contains 15 residues. Between the trimmed V and J ends, which lost 4 bases and 1 base, there was a span of 13 bases. Germline values: CDR1 MNHEY, CDR2 SVGEGT.

The V and J genes are TRBV7-8 and TRBJ1-2, with no clear D. The CDR3 extends over 14 amino acids. The germline gives CDR1 SGHVS, CDR2 FQNEAQ. V was pared by 1 base and J by 2 bases, with 8 bases between. CDR3 sequence reads: CASSLVSENYGYTF. The CDR3 bases are TGTGCCAGCAGCTTAGTATCGGAGAACTATGGCTACACCTTC. Together with reference TRBV7-8 and TRBJ1-2, the CDR3 gives the full variable domain: GAGVSQSPRYKVAKRGQDVALRCDPISGHVSLFWYQQALGQGPEFLTYFQNEAQLDKSGLPSDRFFAERPEGSVSTLKIQRTQQEDSAVYLCASSLVSENYGYTFGSGTRLTVV.

The CDR3 nucleotides are TGTGCCAGCAGCTTAAGCGATAGTCGGAATCAGCCCCAGCATTTT. Translated, it gives CASSLSDSRNQPQHF. This rearrangement joins TRBV7-9 to TRBJ1-5; D remains unclear. CDR1 and CDR2 (germline): SEHNR, FQNEAQ (reference sequence). The V end was cut by 2 bases, the J end by 4 bases, with 12 bases between. The CDR3 spans 15 residues.

This sequence joins TRBV7-9 and TRBJ2-5, with 8 nucleotides matching TRBD1. The CDR3 loop spans 18 amino acids. CDR1 is SEHNR and CDR2 is FQNEAQ in the germline V gene (reference sequence). The V segment lost 5 bases and the J segment 0 bases; nucleotides outside the gene matches: 14. The CDR3 region has the DNA TGTGCCAGCAGCCTCGGACAGGGAACTCCTCTGTACCAAGAGACCCAGTACTTC. It codes for CASSLGQGTPLYQETQYF. Looking up the rest from reference TRBV7-9 and TRBJ2-5 gives the full variable domain: DTGVSQNPRHKITKRGQNVTFRCDPISEHNRLYWYRQTLGQGPEFLTYFQNEAQLEKSRLLSDRFSAERPKGSFSTLEIQRTEQGDSAMYLCASSLGQGTPLYQETQYFGPGTRLLVL.

The rearrangement uses TRBV9 and TRBJ1-6, with TRBD1 matching 10 bases. This CDR3 is 14 amino acids long. The trim removed 3 bases at V and 12 bases at J, leaving 6 bases unmatched. Looked up from germline, CDR1 is SGDLS and CDR2 is YYNGEE. The CDR3, as DNA: TGTGCCAGCAGCGAGGGGACAGGGGCTTTACCCCTCCACTTT. Translation gives CASSEGTGALPLHF.

The chain links TRBV7-2 to TRBJ2-3; TRBD2 agrees at 8 bases. The CDR3 covers 16 residues. Germline CDR1 and CDR2: SGHTA and FQGNSA. The V gene end was trimmed by 0 bases and the J gene end by 6 bases; junction bases not matched to a gene: 8. CDR3: CASSLAGRASGDTQYF. For the CDR3, the DNA is TGTGCCAGCAGCTTAGCGGGCCGGGCTAGCGGGGATACGCAGTATTTT.

The chain combines TRBV12-3 or TRBV12-4 with TRBJ2-5, with no clear D. Trimming stripped 6 bases from V and 4 bases from J, with 6 bases between. The CDR3 covers 11 residues. CDR3 region: CASRLRETQYF. The CDR3 DNA reads as TGTGCCAGCAGACTACGAGAGACCCAGTACTTC.

The chain carries TRBV6-5 and TRBJ1-6; the D is unclear. V lost 2 bases and J 5 bases, leaving 10 bases between the germline ends. The V gene's germline CDR1 is MNHEY and CDR2 SVGAGI. The CDR3 loop spans 15 amino acids. CDR3 bases: TGTGCCAGCAGTTACCGGGTGGTTAATAATTCACCCCTCCACTTT. This translates into CASSYRVVNNSPLHF.

This chain links TRBV30 with TRBJ1-4; a weak D match, TRBD1 (5 bases). Germline lookup yields CDR1 GTSNPN and CDR2 SVGIG (reference sequence). V dropped 2 bases and J dropped 6 bases, with 10 bases sitting between them. The CDR3 sequence is 13 residues long. This chain's CDR3 is CAWSRQGHEKLFF. The DNA of the CDR3 is TGTGCCTGGAGTAGGCAGGGCCATGAAAAACTGTTTTTT.